These 5 T cell receptor beta chains came from one sample sequenced in a study of T cell repertoires in cytomegalovirus infection. Their antigens remain unidentified. TCRdb called the reads again in MiXCR, with one record for every CDR3 protein. The repertoire holds some 590,000 distinct CDR3 sequences, roughly 43% seen once, with around 48% in the top ten. Sample: cultured PBMCs, taken from culture after CMV antigen stimulation. These receptor sequences come from a human donor in good health (CMV status not recorded). Some clones in this sample may be carry-over from other donors' samples.

This clonotype was picked up a small number of times. The rearrangement joins TRBV7-9 to TRBJ2-5; tentative D call: TRBD2 (6 bases). There are 15 residues in the CDR3. Germline CDR1 and CDR2: SEHNR and FQNEAQ (reference sequence). Trimming pared 2 bases from V and 3 bases from J, leaving 13 bases between. The CDR3 spells CASSLMGTREETQYF. The CDR3 bases are TGTGCCAGCAGCTTAATGGGGACTCGCGAAGAGACCCAGTACTTC.

The rearrangement links TRBV20-1 to TRBJ2-1, with TRBD1 matching over 9 bases. Germline trimming cut 6 bases from V and 7 bases from J; bases unmatched to any gene: 7. The length of the CDR3 is 13 residues. Germline CDR1 is DFQATT and CDR2 is SNEGSKA (reference sequence). The CDR3 loop is CSAGTGRWNEQFF. Written as DNA, the CDR3 is TGCAGTGCCGGGACAGGGCGGTGGAATGAGCAGTTCTTC.

This clonotype was detected only a few times. The V call is TRBV4-1, the J call TRBJ2-3, with D hard to call. V dropped 0 bases and J dropped 2 bases, with 18 bases sitting between them. Germline-derived CDR1 and CDR2 are MGHRA and YSYEKL. The CDR3 is 18 residues long. For the CDR3, the DNA is TGCGCCAGCAGCCAAGACGGGCTCACGATATCGAACACAGATACGCAGTATTTT. Amino acid sequence: CASSQDGLTISNTDTQYF.

The chain links TRBV7-2 to TRBJ2-1, with a weak D call TRBD1 (8 bases). The length of the CDR3 is 14 residues. Per germline, CDR1 SGHTA and CDR2 FQGNSA. Trimming took 2 bases from V and 9 from J, leaving 14 bases between them. CDR3: CASSLSQGEGEQFF. The CDR3 region has the DNA TGTGCCAGCAGCTTATCACAGGGGGAGGGTGAGCAGTTCTTC.

The V call is TRBV7-2, the J call TRBJ2-5; a possible D gene is TRBD2 (5 bases). Germline values: CDR1 SGHTA, CDR2 FQGNSA. This CDR3 comprises 12 residues. Trimming removed 5 bases from V and 5 bases from J, with 9 bases in between. The chain's CDR3 is CASSQRRETQYF. The CDR3 DNA is TGTGCCAGCAGCCAGAGGAGGGAGACCCAGTACTTC.